This T cell receptor (beta chain) comes out of a study of T cells in Graves' hyperthyroidism and ophthalmopathy. The CDR3 contains 19 residues. V shed 7 bases and J 0 bases; nucleotides not matched to a gene: 16. Amplification targeted TCR beta CDR3 regions from RNA transcripts. HTBI primers were the set used in a first-round RT-PCR of the TCR CDR3. One entry per CDR3 protein, called by TCRdb with MiXCR from the multiplex PCR reads. The sample lists about 420,000 distinct CDR3 sequences, about an eighth occurring once. Study-wide results and caveats: Blood samples included most of the expanded thyroid clonotypes exceeding 0.001. Stable hyperthyroidism and ophthalmopathy were separated using 13 V-J signatures.

Patients aged 18 to 65 had newly diagnosed hyperthyroidism of under 2 months' duration. Diagnosing involved the use of clinical symptoms, serum thyroxine and TRAb, thyroid ultrasound and orbital computed tomography. A remark on this clonotype: Its antigen is currently unknown.

The sample consisted of blood. The chain uses TRBV12-3 or TRBV12-4 and TRBJ1-5, with TRBD1 matching over 9 bases. This clonotype was sampled from a woman younger than 35 with Graves' hyperthyroidism. CDR3 sequence reads: CASTFTSSGTGLSNQPQHF. The CDR3 coding sequence is TGTGCCAGCACCTTTACCTCCTCCGGGACAGGGCTTAGCAATCAGCCCCAGCATTTT.